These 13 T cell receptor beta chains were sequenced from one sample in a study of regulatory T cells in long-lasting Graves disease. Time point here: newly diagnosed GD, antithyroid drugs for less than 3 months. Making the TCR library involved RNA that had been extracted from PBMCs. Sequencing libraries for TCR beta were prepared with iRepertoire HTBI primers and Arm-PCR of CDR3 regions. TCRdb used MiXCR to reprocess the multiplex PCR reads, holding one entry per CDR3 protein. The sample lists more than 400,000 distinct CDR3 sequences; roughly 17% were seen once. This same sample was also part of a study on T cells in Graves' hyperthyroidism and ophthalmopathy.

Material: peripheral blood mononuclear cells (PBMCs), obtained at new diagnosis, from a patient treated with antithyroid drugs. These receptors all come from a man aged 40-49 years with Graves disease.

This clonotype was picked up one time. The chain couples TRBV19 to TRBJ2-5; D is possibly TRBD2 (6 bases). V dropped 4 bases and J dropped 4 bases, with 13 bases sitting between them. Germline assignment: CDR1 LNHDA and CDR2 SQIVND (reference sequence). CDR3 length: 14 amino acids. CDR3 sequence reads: CASSRTGDRETQYF. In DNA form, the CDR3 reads TGTGCCAGTAGTAGGACGGGGGATCGAGAGACCCAGTACTTC.

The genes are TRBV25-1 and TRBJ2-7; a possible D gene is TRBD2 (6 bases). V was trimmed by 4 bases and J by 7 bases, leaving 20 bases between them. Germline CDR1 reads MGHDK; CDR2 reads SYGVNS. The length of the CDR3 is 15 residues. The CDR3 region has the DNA TGTGCCAGCAGTGGCCTGGGACTTCCCGGCCCGGAGCAGTACTTC. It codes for CASSGLGLPGPEQYF.

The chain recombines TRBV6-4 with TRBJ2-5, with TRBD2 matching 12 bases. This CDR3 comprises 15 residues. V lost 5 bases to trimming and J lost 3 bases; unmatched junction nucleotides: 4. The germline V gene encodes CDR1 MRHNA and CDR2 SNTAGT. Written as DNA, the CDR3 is TGTGCCAGCAGTCCTGGACTAGCGGGAAAAGAGACCCAGTACTTC. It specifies CASSPGLAGKETQYF.

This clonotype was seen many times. CDR3 protein: CASSPKRLAGALDTQYF. For the CDR3, the DNA is TGTGCCAGCAGCCCAAAAAGACTAGCGGGAGCGCTCGATACGCAGTATTTT. The chain joins TRBV7-8 to TRBJ2-3; 12 bases fit TRBD2. Germline V gene lookup returns CDR1 SGHVS and CDR2 FQNEAQ. Unmatched junction bases numbered 12, after V lost 5 bases and J lost 6 bases. There are 17 residues in the CDR3.

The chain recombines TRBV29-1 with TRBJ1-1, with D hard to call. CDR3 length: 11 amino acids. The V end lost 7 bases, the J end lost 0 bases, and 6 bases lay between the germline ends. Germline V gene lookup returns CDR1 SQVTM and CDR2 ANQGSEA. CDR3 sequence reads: CSAGLNTEAFF. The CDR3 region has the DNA TGCAGCGCCGGACTGAACACTGAAGCTTTCTTT. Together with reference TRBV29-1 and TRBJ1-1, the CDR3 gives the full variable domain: SAVISQKPSRDICQRGTSLTIQCQVDSQVTMMFWYRQQPGQSLTLIATANQGSEATYESGFVIDKFPISRPNLTFSTLTVSNMSPEDSSIYLCSAGLNTEAFFGQGTRLTVV.

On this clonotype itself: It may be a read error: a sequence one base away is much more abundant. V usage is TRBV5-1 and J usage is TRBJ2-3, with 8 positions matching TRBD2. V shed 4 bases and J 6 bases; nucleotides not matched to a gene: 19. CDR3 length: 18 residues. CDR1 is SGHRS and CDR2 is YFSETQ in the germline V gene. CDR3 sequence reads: CASSGWRPLADLNDTQYF. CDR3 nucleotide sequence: TGCGCCAGCAGCGGGTGGCGACCACTAGCGGACCTCAACGATACGCAGTATTTT.

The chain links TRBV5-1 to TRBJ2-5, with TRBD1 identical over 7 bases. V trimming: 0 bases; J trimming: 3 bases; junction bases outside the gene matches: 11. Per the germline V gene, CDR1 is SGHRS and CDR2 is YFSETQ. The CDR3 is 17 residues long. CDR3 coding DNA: TGCGCCAGCAGCTTGGTAGAGACAGGGCGTTGGGAAGAGACCCAGTACTTC. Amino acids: CASSLVETGRWEETQYF.

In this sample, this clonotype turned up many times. The CDR3 spells CASSPGTSGRIADTQYF. The CDR3 bases are TGTGCCAGCAGCCCAGGGACTAGCGGGAGGATAGCAGATACGCAGTATTTT. The chain employs TRBV13 and TRBJ2-3; 15 nucleotides agree with TRBD2. The CDR3 totals 17 residues. J lost 4 bases, V lost 5 bases, and 7 bases had no gene match. Germline V gene sequence: CDR1 PRHDT, CDR2 FYEKMQ (reference sequence).

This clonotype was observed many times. The CDR3 DNA is TGTGCCAGCAGTTACGGGCTAGCGGGAGCGGAGACCCAGTACTTC. Translation gives CASSYGLAGAETQYF. The chain joins TRBV6-5 to TRBJ2-5; TRBD2 matches at 10 bases. Germline V CDR1 and CDR2: MNHEY, SVGAGI. The CDR3 covers 15 residues. V dropped 2 bases and J dropped 5; count of bases not matched to a gene: 5.

The CDR3 DNA follows: TGTGCCGCCTCTAGCGGGAGGGCCGCCGAGCAGTACTTC. Residues: CAASSGRAAEQYF. The chain recombines TRBV10-3 with TRBJ2-7; the match to TRBD2 covers 12 bases. The CDR3 runs 13 residues. Germline CDR1 and CDR2: ENHRY and SYGVKD. Trimming took 11 bases from V and 6 from J; bases not matched to a gene: 8.

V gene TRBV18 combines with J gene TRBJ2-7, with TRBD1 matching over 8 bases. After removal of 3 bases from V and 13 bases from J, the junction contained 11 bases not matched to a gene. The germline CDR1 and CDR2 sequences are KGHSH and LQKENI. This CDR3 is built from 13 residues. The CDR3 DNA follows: TGTGCCAGCTCACCGGACAGGGATTTTAGTGGATACTTC. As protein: CASSPDRDFSGYF.

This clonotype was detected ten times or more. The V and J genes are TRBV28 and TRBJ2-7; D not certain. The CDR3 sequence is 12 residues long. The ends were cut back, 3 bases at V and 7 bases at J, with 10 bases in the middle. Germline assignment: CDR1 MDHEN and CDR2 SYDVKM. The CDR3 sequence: CASSFAYAEQYF. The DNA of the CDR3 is TGTGCCAGCAGTTTCGCTTATGCTGAGCAGTACTTC.

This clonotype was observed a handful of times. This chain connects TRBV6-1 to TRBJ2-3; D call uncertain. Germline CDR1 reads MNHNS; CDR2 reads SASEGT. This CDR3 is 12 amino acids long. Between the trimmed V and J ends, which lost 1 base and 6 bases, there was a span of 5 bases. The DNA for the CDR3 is TGTGCCAGCAGTGAAGTTGAGGATACGCAGTATTTT. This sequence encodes CASSEVEDTQYF.